This is a list of T cell receptor beta chains from one sample in a study of shared clonotypes between healthy human individuals. Only in-frame clones appear in the TCRdb table, and some are missing; sequencing was by immunoSEQ multiplex PCR. This sample has 1.5 million to 2.5 million clones, with about 95% found just once. What was sequenced was naive CD8+ T cells sorted from blood. The receptors shown here come from a man between 18 and 29 years old in good health. Each CDR3 is given with its conserved first and last residue. The order of the fields is V gene, D gene, J gene, clone size, CDR3 DNA, CDR3 protein. D genes are given only for firm matches. Clone size is not always given. Where it is, it says once, few, many or a class for expanded clones.

V gene: TRBV28
D gene: .
J gene: TRBJ2-7
clone size: once
CDR3 DNA: TGTGCCAGCAGCAAACCAGCCGCTCTTACCTACGAGCAGTACTTC
CDR3 protein: CASSKPAALTYEQYF

V gene: TRBV5-1
D gene: TRBD1
J gene: TRBJ2-7
clone size: .
CDR3 DNA: TGCGCCAGCAGCATGGGACAGGGATCCTACGAGCAGTACTTC
CDR3 protein: CASSMGQGSYEQYF

V gene: TRBV10-2
D gene: .
J gene: TRBJ2-7
clone size: .
CDR3 DNA: TGCGCCAGCAGTGAGGTATACGAGCAGTACTTC
CDR3 protein: CASSEVYEQYF

V gene: TRBV7-6
D gene: .
J gene: TRBJ2-7
clone size: .
CDR3 DNA: TGTGCCAGCAGCTCGGGGCAAGCGGGCACCTACGAGCAGTACTTC
CDR3 protein: CASSSGQAGTYEQYF

V gene: TRBV28
D gene: TRBD1
J gene: TRBJ2-7
clone size: .
CDR3 DNA: TGTGCCAGCAGTTTTCCCGGGACAGGGGTCGAGCAGTACTTC
CDR3 protein: CASSFPGTGVEQYF

V gene: TRBV20-1
D gene: .
J gene: TRBJ2-1
clone size: .
CDR3 DNA: TGCAGTGCCATGGGATCAGGGCAGTTCTTC
CDR3 protein: CSAMGSGQFF

V gene: TRBV27
D gene: .
J gene: TRBJ2-7
clone size: .
CDR3 DNA: TGTGCCAGCAGTTTAGGGGGGGCCCTGACCTACGAGCAGTACTTC
CDR3 protein: CASSLGGALTYEQYF

V gene: TRBV11-2
D gene: .
J gene: TRBJ2-7
clone size: .
CDR3 DNA: TGTGCCAGCAGCTTAGGAGTGGGGTTGGGCGAGCAGTACTTC
CDR3 protein: CASSLGVGLGEQYF

V gene: TRBV18
D gene: .
J gene: TRBJ2-7
clone size: .
CDR3 DNA: TGTGCCAGCTCACCACCGGTCCAGGCCTACGAGCAGTACTTC
CDR3 protein: CASSPPVQAYEQYF

V gene: TRBV9
D gene: .
J gene: TRBJ1-1
clone size: .
CDR3 DNA: TGTGCCAGCAGCGTAGTGGTGGGGTCGGACACTGAAGCTTTCTTT
CDR3 protein: CASSVVVGSDTEAFF

V gene: TRBV19
D gene: TRBD1
J gene: TRBJ2-5
clone size: .
CDR3 DNA: TGTGCCAGTAGGCAGGGGGCGCAGGAGACCCAGTACTTC
CDR3 protein: CASRQGAQETQYF

V gene: TRBV7-6
D gene: TRBD2
J gene: TRBJ2-1
clone size: .
CDR3 DNA: TGTGCCAGCAGCTCATTAGCGGGAGGCCTTTTCGGGGCCTACAATGAGCAGTTCTTC
CDR3 protein: CASSSLAGGLFGAYNEQFF

V gene: TRBV2
D gene: .
J gene: TRBJ2-7
clone size: .
CDR3 DNA: TGTGCCAGCAGTGCGACAGGTTCCTACGAGCAGTACTTC
CDR3 protein: CASSATGSYEQYF

V gene: TRBV5-1
D gene: .
J gene: TRBJ2-3
clone size: .
CDR3 DNA: TGCGCCAGCAGCTCACCGGGACTCATCACAGATACGCAGTATTTT
CDR3 protein: CASSSPGLITDTQYF

V gene: TRBV4-3
D gene: .
J gene: TRBJ1-2
clone size: .
CDR3 DNA: TGCGCCAGCAGCCAAGATAATACGGACAGCTCTAACTATGGCTACACCTTC
CDR3 protein: CASSQDNTDSSNYGYTF

V gene: TRBV6-1
D gene: TRBD2
J gene: TRBJ2-1
clone size: once
CDR3 DNA: TGTGCCAGCAGTGAAGCCCCGGGGAGCGGGGGCCCCTGGGATGAGCAGTTCTTC
CDR3 protein: CASSEAPGSGGPWDEQFF

V gene: TRBV10-1
D gene: .
J gene: TRBJ2-7
clone size: .
CDR3 DNA: TGCGCCAGCAGTGAGGGTCCAGGTCCGACCTACGAGCAGTACTTC
CDR3 protein: CASSEGPGPTYEQYF

V gene: TRBV9
D gene: .
J gene: TRBJ1-1
clone size: .
CDR3 DNA: TGTGCCAGCAGCGTAGTGATCGGGGGGGGCACTGAAGCTTTCTTT
CDR3 protein: CASSVVIGGGTEAFF

V gene: TRBV2
D gene: .
J gene: TRBJ1-4
clone size: .
CDR3 DNA: TGTGCCAGCAGGTCCCTGGAGAATGAAAAACTGTTTTTT
CDR3 protein: CASRSLENEKLFF

V gene: TRBV5-6
D gene: .
J gene: TRBJ2-5
clone size: .
CDR3 DNA: TGTGCCAGCAGCACGCAGGGTCCCCAAGAGACCCAGTACTTC
CDR3 protein: CASSTQGPQETQYF

V gene: TRBV13
D gene: .
J gene: TRBJ1-1
clone size: .
CDR3 DNA: TGTGCCAGCAGCTTCTTCAGCAACAGGGACACTGAAGCTTTCTTT
CDR3 protein: CASSFFSNRDTEAFF

V gene: TRBV11-1
D gene: TRBD2
J gene: TRBJ2-7
clone size: .
CDR3 DNA: TGTGCCAGCAGCCGGGGGGGTGGATACGAGCAGTACTTC
CDR3 protein: CASSRGGGYEQYF

V gene: TRBV9
D gene: TRBD1
J gene: TRBJ2-7
clone size: .
CDR3 DNA: TGTGCCAGCAGCGTAGGGGACAGGGTGAACGAGCAGTACTTC
CDR3 protein: CASSVGDRVNEQYF

V gene: TRBV7-9
D gene: .
J gene: TRBJ2-5
clone size: .
CDR3 DNA: TGTGCCAGCAGCCCATTTGGAGGAGGGGAGACCCAGTACTTC
CDR3 protein: CASSPFGGGETQYF

V gene: TRBV7-9
D gene: .
J gene: TRBJ2-2
clone size: .
CDR3 DNA: TGTGCCAGCAGCTTAGCAGGCAACACCGGGGAGCTGTTTTTT
CDR3 protein: CASSLAGNTGELFF

V gene: TRBV11-2
D gene: .
J gene: TRBJ1-2
clone size: .
CDR3 DNA: TGTGCCAGCAGCTTAGATCGGCAGGGTGGAGGAGGCTACACCTTC
CDR3 protein: CASSLDRQGGGGYTF

V gene: TRBV6-1
D gene: TRBD2
J gene: TRBJ2-3
clone size: .
CDR3 DNA: TGTGCCAGCAGTGGGACCCTAGCGGAGGGGTGGGATACGCAGTATTTT
CDR3 protein: CASSGTLAEGWDTQYF

V gene: TRBV7-9
D gene: .
J gene: TRBJ1-1
clone size: .
CDR3 DNA: TGTGCCAGCAGCCCACAGGGCCCTAACACTGAAGCTTTCTTT
CDR3 protein: CASSPQGPNTEAFF

V gene: TRBV30
D gene: TRBD1
J gene: TRBJ2-7
clone size: .
CDR3 DNA: TGTGCCTGGCGGGCCGGGACAGCCATCCACGAGCAGTACTTC
CDR3 protein: CAWRAGTAIHEQYF

V gene: TRBV4-3
D gene: .
J gene: TRBJ2-7
clone size: .
CDR3 DNA: TGCGCCAGCAGCCAAGTTTGGGAGGGGACACTGCGATACGGGTCCGAGCAGTACTTC
CDR3 protein: CASSQVWEGTLRYGSEQYF

V gene: TRBV19
D gene: .
J gene: TRBJ1-3
clone size: once
CDR3 DNA: TGTGCCAGTAGTCGCATGAGCTCTGGAAACACCATATATTTT
CDR3 protein: CASSRMSSGNTIYF

V gene: TRBV4-2
D gene: .
J gene: TRBJ1-2
clone size: .
CDR3 DNA: TGTGCCAGCAGCGAAGAGGACAGCTACACCTTC
CDR3 protein: CASSEEDSYTF

V gene: TRBV7-8
D gene: .
J gene: TRBJ2-2
clone size: .
CDR3 DNA: TGTGCCAGCAGCTTTTTCGGGGAAGGGGAGCTGTTTTTT
CDR3 protein: CASSFFGEGELFF

V gene: TRBV13
D gene: .
J gene: TRBJ2-5
clone size: .
CDR3 DNA: TGTGCCAGCAGCATCAGGGTCGGGGAGACCCAGTACTTC
CDR3 protein: CASSIRVGETQYF

V gene: TRBV4-1
D gene: .
J gene: TRBJ2-7
clone size: .
CDR3 DNA: TGCGCCAGCAGCCAAGGCGCAGGGGCCATTATCTACGAGCAGTACTTC
CDR3 protein: CASSQGAGAIIYEQYF

V gene: TRBV27
D gene: TRBD1
J gene: TRBJ1-2
clone size: .
CDR3 DNA: TGTGCCAGTAGGCTCCAGGGGGGGGGCGGCTACACCTTC
CDR3 protein: CASRLQGGGGYTF

V gene: TRBV19
D gene: TRBD1
J gene: TRBJ2-5
clone size: once
CDR3 DNA: TGTGCCAGTAGTATAAAGGACAGGGCTAAAGAGACCCAGTACTTC
CDR3 protein: CASSIKDRAKETQYF

V gene: TRBV9
D gene: TRBD2
J gene: TRBJ2-7
clone size: .
CDR3 DNA: TGTGCCAGCAGCAGCGGGAGTATCAACGAGCAGTACTTC
CDR3 protein: CASSSGSINEQYF

V gene: TRBV5-4
D gene: .
J gene: TRBJ2-1
clone size: .
CDR3 DNA: TGTGCCAGCAGCCCGAGGGGTCTAGCGTCGAGCTCCTACAATGAGCAGTTCTTC
CDR3 protein: CASSPRGLASSSYNEQFF

V gene: TRBV6-5
D gene: .
J gene: TRBJ2-4
clone size: .
CDR3 DNA: TGTGCCAGCAGTTACGGGACTCCTCTAGCCAAAAACATTCAGTACTTC
CDR3 protein: CASSYGTPLAKNIQYF

V gene: TRBV7-2
D gene: TRBD1
J gene: TRBJ1-1
clone size: .
CDR3 DNA: TGTGCCAGCAGCTTAGGGACAGGGCTCGTGAACACTGAAGCTTTCTTT
CDR3 protein: CASSLGTGLVNTEAFF

V gene: TRBV9
D gene: TRBD1
J gene: TRBJ1-2
clone size: .
CDR3 DNA: TGTGCCAGCAGCCCACGGACAGGGGGCGCGTTGGACTATGGCTACACCTTC
CDR3 protein: CASSPRTGGALDYGYTF

V gene: TRBV7-9
D gene: .
J gene: TRBJ1-5
clone size: .
CDR3 DNA: TGTGCCAGCAGCTTAGATGGGGGAAGCAATCAGCCCCAGCATTTT
CDR3 protein: CASSLDGGSNQPQHF

V gene: TRBV5-4
D gene: .
J gene: TRBJ2-7
clone size: .
CDR3 DNA: TGTGCCAGCAGCTTACTACTATCAAGCGAGCAGTACTTC
CDR3 protein: CASSLLLSSEQYF

V gene: TRBV6-5
D gene: .
J gene: TRBJ2-1
clone size: .
CDR3 DNA: TGTGCCAGCAGTTACGGGAGCTCCTACAATGAGCAGTTCTTC
CDR3 protein: CASSYGSSYNEQFF

V gene: TRBV7-8
D gene: TRBD2
J gene: TRBJ2-7
clone size: .
CDR3 DNA: TGTGCCAGCAGCAAAGGACTAGCGGGAGCCCCCTCCTACGAGCAGTACTTC
CDR3 protein: CASSKGLAGAPSYEQYF

V gene: TRBV27
D gene: TRBD1
J gene: TRBJ1-4
clone size: .
CDR3 DNA: TGTGCCAGCAGTTACTTGGGACAGGGGAATGAAAAACTGTTTTTT
CDR3 protein: CASSYLGQGNEKLFF

V gene: TRBV10-3
D gene: TRBD2
J gene: TRBJ2-3
clone size: .
CDR3 DNA: TGTGCCATCAGTGGAGGGACTAGCGGGAGTCTTTCGCTAAGCACAGATACGCAGTATTTT
CDR3 protein: CAISGGTSGSLSLSTDTQYF

V gene: TRBV18
D gene: .
J gene: TRBJ1-1
clone size: .
CDR3 DNA: TGTGCCAGCTCACCCCCAGGGAGCACTGAAGCTTTCTTT
CDR3 protein: CASSPPGSTEAFF

V gene: TRBV5-6
D gene: .
J gene: TRBJ2-3
clone size: .
CDR3 DNA: TGTGCCAGCAGCGGGGGGAGCACAGATACGCAGTATTTT
CDR3 protein: CASSGGSTDTQYF

V gene: TRBV19
D gene: .
J gene: TRBJ2-1
clone size: .
CDR3 DNA: TGTGCCAGTAGTATTACCAGGGATGAGCAGTTCTTC
CDR3 protein: CASSITRDEQFF

V gene: TRBV5-1
D gene: .
J gene: TRBJ2-7
clone size: .
CDR3 DNA: TGCGCCAGCACTGACACTGGGGCTAGCTACGAGCAGTACTTC
CDR3 protein: CASTDTGASYEQYF

V gene: TRBV6-5
D gene: TRBD1
J gene: TRBJ2-5
clone size: .
CDR3 DNA: TGTGCCAGCAGCGACAGGGGGCTGGAGACCCAGTACTTC
CDR3 protein: CASSDRGLETQYF

V gene: TRBV28
D gene: TRBD1
J gene: TRBJ1-1
clone size: .
CDR3 DNA: TGTGCCAGCAGTTCGGACAGGGGTCGGACTGAAGCTTTCTTT
CDR3 protein: CASSSDRGRTEAFF

V gene: TRBV15
D gene: TRBD1
J gene: TRBJ2-5
clone size: .
CDR3 DNA: TGTGCCACCAGCAGAGATACTTGGGACAGGGAACAAGAGACCCAGTACTTC
CDR3 protein: CATSRDTWDREQETQYF

V gene: TRBV11-2
D gene: TRBD2
J gene: TRBJ2-7
clone size: once
CDR3 DNA: TGTGCCAGCAGCGCCGGACTAGCGGGCTCGGACGAGCAGTACTTC
CDR3 protein: CASSAGLAGSDEQYF

V gene: TRBV5-4
D gene: TRBD1
J gene: TRBJ2-3
clone size: .
CDR3 DNA: TGTGCCAGCAGCCCCGGGGGGACAGGGATTGCAGATACGCAGTATTTT
CDR3 protein: CASSPGGTGIADTQYF

V gene: TRBV28
D gene: TRBD2
J gene: TRBJ2-3
clone size: once
CDR3 DNA: TGTGCCAGCAGCTTAGCGGGAGACACAGATACGCAGTATTTT
CDR3 protein: CASSLAGDTDTQYF

V gene: TRBV5-6
D gene: .
J gene: TRBJ2-1
clone size: .
CDR3 DNA: TGTGCCAGCAGCCGCCTGGGGCTAGCGAATGAGCAGTTCTTC
CDR3 protein: CASSRLGLANEQFF

V gene: TRBV4-1
D gene: .
J gene: TRBJ1-4
clone size: .
CDR3 DNA: TGCGCCAGCAGCCACCCGACAGATTTTAATGAAAAACTGTTTTTT
CDR3 protein: CASSHPTDFNEKLFF